The clone carrying this T cell receptor (beta chain) has more than one count but fewer than ten. Its target is not known. These data originate in a study of cytomegalovirus exposure and HLA in healthy donors. For the study at large: For the 300 to 450 genotyped donors, 75% to 90% fell within the Caucasian-associated ancestry cluster.

This CDR3 spans 12 amino acids. The V end lost 0 bases, the J end lost 11 bases, and 11 bases lay between the germline ends. CDR1 and CDR2 from the germline V gene are SGDLS and YYNGEE. Study-wide results and limits: Through in vitro validation, three CMV-associated chains were shown to be specific for CMV antigens. 164 TCR beta chains were listed as cytomegalovirus-associated.

PCR amplification relied on 60 Vbeta primers (plus 13 Jbeta primers). Method: immunoSEQ multiplex PCR; TCRdb's copy keeps in-frame clones and lacks some. The sample lists 40,000 or so clones; roughly 69% were seen once. This TCR came from a woman between 25 and 40 years old in good health and CMV-seronegative. J is TRBJ1-2 and V is TRBV9; TRBD1 is a possible D gene (5 bases). Sequenced input: PBMCs. Here the CDR3 reads CASSVGGERYTF. CDR3 bases: TGTGCCAGCAGCGTAGGGGGGGAGAGGTACACCTTC.